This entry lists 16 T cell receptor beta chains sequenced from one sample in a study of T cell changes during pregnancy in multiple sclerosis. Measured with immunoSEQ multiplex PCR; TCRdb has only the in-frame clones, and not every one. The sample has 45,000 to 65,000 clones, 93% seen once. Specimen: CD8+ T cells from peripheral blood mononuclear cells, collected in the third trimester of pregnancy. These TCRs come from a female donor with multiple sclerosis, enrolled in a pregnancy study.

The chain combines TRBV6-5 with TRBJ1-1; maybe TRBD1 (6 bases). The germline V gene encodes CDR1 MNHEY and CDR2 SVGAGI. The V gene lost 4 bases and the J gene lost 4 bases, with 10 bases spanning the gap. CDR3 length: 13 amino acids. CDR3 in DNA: TGTGCCAGCAGTTGGGGGGGGCCCACTGAAGCTTTCTTT. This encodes CASSWGGPTEAFF.

The chain's CDR3 is CASSAMTGANEKLFF. The CDR3 DNA reads as TGTGCCAGCAGTGCGATGACAGGAGCTAATGAAAAACTGTTTTTT. This chain uses TRBV6-1 with TRBJ1-4, with a possible D match to TRBD1 (6 bases). CDR3 length: 15 residues. The germline V and J ends were trimmed by 4 bases and 3 bases, with 12 bases remaining between them. Per the germline V gene, CDR1 is MNHNS and CDR2 is SASEGT.

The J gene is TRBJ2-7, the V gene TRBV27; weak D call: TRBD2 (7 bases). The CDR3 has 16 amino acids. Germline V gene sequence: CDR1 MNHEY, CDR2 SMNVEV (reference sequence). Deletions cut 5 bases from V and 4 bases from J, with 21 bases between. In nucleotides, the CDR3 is TGTGCCAGCAGTGTGGGGGGGGCGGTAATTTTTTACGAGCAGTACTTC. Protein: CASSVGGAVIFYEQYF.

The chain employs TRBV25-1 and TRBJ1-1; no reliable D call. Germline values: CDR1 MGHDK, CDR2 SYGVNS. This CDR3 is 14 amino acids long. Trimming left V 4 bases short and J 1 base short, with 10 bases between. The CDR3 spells CASSVSGWNTEAFF. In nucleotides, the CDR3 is TGTGCCAGCAGTGTGTCCGGTTGGAACACTGAAGCTTTCTTT.

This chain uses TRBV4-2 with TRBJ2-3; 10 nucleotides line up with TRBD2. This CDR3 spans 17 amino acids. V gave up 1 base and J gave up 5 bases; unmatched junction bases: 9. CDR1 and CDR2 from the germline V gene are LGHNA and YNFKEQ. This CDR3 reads CASSQAGAGGQGDTQYF. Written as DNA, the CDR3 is TGTGCCAGCAGCCAAGCGGGAGCGGGAGGGCAGGGAGATACGCAGTATTTT.

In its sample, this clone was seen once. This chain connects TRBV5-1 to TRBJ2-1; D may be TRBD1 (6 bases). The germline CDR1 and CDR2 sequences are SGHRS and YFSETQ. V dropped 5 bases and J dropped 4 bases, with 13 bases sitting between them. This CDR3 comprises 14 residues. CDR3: CASSRGQKYNEQFF. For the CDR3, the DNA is TGCGCCAGCAGTAGAGGACAGAAGTACAATGAGCAGTTCTTC.

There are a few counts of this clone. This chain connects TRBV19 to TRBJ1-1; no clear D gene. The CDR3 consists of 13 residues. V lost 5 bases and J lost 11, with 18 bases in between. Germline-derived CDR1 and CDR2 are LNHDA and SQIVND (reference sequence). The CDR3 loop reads CASSSSGGMLAFF. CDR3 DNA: TGTGCCAGTAGTTCCTCAGGAGGGATGCTGGCTTTCTTT.

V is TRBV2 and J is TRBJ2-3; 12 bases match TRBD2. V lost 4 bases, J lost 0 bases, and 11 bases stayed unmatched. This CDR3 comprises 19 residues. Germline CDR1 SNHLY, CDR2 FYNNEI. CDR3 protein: CASSGFPSTSGRSTDTQYF. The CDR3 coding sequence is TGTGCCAGCAGTGGCTTCCCTTCGACTAGCGGGAGAAGCACAGATACGCAGTATTTT.

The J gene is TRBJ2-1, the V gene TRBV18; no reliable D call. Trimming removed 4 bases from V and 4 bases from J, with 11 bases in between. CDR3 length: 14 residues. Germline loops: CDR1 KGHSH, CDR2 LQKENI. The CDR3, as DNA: TGTGCCAGCTCACAAGTTAGCATGTACAATGAGCAGTTCTTC. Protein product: CASSQVSMYNEQFF.

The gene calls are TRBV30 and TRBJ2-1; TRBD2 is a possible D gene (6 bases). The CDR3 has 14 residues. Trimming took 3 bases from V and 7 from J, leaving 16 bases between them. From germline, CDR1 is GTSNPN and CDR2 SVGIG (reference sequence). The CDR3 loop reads CAWSWGVGGNEQFF. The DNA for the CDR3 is TGTGCCTGGAGCTGGGGGGTCGGAGGAAATGAGCAGTTCTTC.

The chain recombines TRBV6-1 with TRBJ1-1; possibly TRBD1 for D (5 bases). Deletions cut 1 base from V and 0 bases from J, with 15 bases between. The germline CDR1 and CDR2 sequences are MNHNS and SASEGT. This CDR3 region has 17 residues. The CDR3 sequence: CASSEGKVGRLNTEAFF. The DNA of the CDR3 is TGTGCCAGCAGTGAAGGCAAGGTGGGGCGTTTGAACACTGAAGCTTTCTTT.

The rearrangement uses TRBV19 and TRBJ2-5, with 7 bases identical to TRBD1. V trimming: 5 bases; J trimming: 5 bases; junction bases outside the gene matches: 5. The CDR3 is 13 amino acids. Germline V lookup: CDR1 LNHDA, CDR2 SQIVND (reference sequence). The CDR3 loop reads CASSVGGGETQYF. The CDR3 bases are TGTGCCAGTAGTGTAGGGGGCGGCGAGACCCAGTACTTC.

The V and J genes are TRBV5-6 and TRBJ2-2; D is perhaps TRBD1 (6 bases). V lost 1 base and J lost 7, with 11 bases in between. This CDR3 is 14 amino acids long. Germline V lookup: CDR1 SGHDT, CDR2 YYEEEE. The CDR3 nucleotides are TGTGCCAGCAGCTTGACAGGGTCGAACGGGGAGCTGTTTTTT. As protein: CASSLTGSNGELFF.

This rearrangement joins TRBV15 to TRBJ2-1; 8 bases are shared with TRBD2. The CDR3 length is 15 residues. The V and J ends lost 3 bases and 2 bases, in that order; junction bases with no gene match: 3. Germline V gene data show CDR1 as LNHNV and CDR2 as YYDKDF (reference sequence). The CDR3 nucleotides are TGTGCCACCAGCAGGACTAGCGAACCCTACAATGAGCAGTTCTTC. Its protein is CATSRTSEPYNEQFF.

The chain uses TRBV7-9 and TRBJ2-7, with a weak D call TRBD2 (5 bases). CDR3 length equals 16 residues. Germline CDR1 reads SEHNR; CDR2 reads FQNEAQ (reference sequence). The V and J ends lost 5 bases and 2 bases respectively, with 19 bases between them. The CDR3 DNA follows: TGTGCCAGCAGCCCCGAACATTTGGGAGTAGCCTACGAGCAGTACTTC. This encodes CASSPEHLGVAYEQYF.

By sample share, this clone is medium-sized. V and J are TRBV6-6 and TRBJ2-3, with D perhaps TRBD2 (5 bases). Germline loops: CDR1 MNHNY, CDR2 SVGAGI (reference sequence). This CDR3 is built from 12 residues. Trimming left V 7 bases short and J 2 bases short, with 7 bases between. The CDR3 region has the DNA TGTGCCAGCACGGGGAACACAGATACGCAGTATTTT. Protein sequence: CASTGNTDTQYF.